The 27 T cell receptor beta chains given below trace back to one sample, sequenced in a study of blood T cell repertoires in COVID-19. TCRdb's table, derived via immunoSEQ multiplex PCR, lists solely in-frame clones and lacks some. The data hold 200,000 to 250,000 clones, with 88% observed a single time. Sequencing was done on a sample of PBMCs or T cells enriched from blood (not recorded which). All receptors come from a young woman who had been exposed to COVID-19.

The chain carries TRBV15 and TRBJ2-7; D unresolved. Per germline, CDR1 LNHNV and CDR2 YYDKDF (reference sequence). V shed 0 bases and J shed 3 bases, with 9 bases lying between them. This CDR3 comprises 14 residues. For the CDR3, the DNA is TGTGCCACCAGCAGAGAGGCTCGTCGCTACGAGCAGTACTTC. This gives the protein CATSREARRYEQYF.

The chain is built from TRBV3-1 (or the pseudogene TRBV3-2) and TRBJ2-1, with 10 positions matching TRBD2. Germline CDR1 reads LGHDT; CDR2 reads YNNKEL (reference sequence). V was pared by 3 bases and J by 10 bases, with 9 bases of the junction left unmatched. There are 15 residues in the CDR3. The CDR3 reads CASSQSLAGLGEQFF. The DNA for the CDR3 is TGTGCCAGCAGCCAGTCACTAGCGGGGTTGGGCGAGCAGTTCTTC.

Ten or more counts support this clone. V and J are TRBV6-1 and TRBJ2-7, with 9 positions matching TRBD2. CDR1 is MNHNS, CDR2 SASEGT, per germline. Losses at the gene ends were 3 bases for V and 0 bases for J; bases not matched to a gene: 3. CDR3 length equals 15 residues. DNA for the CDR3: TGTGCCAGCAGTGAGTCTAGCGGGGCCTCCTACGAGCAGTACTTC. It translates to CASSESSGASYEQYF.

The rearrangement joins TRBV27 to TRBJ2-5; D may be TRBD1 (6 bases). Trimming left V 7 bases short and J 1 base short, with 13 bases between. CDR1 MNHEY and CDR2 SMNVEV come from the germline V gene (reference sequence). The CDR3 is 14 amino acids. In DNA form, the CDR3 reads TGTGCCAGCAAGGAGTTAGGGGGCCAAGAGACCCAGTACTTC. Its protein is CASKELGGQETQYF.

This chain joins TRBV4-1 and TRBJ2-2; 10 nucleotides agree with TRBD2. The CDR3 consists of 17 residues. The V and J ends lost 1 base and 7 bases, in that order; junction bases with no gene match: 9. The V gene's germline CDR1 is MGHRA and CDR2 YSYEKL. For the CDR3, the DNA is TGCGCCAGCAGCCAAGCTCTTCTAGCGGGAGTCGTCGGGGAGCTGTTTTTT. Its protein is CASSQALLAGVVGELFF.

The V and J genes are TRBV2 and TRBJ1-2, with 8 bases matching TRBD1. CDR1 and CDR2 from the germline V gene are SNHLY and FYNNEI. The CDR3 extends over 15 amino acids. The V segment lost 4 bases and the J segment 2 bases; nucleotides outside the gene matches: 6. The CDR3 coding sequence is TGTGCCAGCAGTGTAGAGGCAGGGGGCAACTATGGCTACACCTTC. Protein sequence: CASSVEAGGNYGYTF.

The chain couples TRBV19 to TRBJ1-2; 10 nucleotides align to TRBD1. This CDR3 has 14 amino acids. The V and J ends lost 4 bases and 11 bases, in that order; junction bases with no gene match: 10. Germline V CDR1 and CDR2: LNHDA, SQIVND (reference sequence). Here the CDR3 reads CASSTTGQGRRYTF. DNA for the CDR3: TGTGCCAGTAGTACCACGGGACAGGGGCGGAGGTACACCTTC. Full variable domain (outside the CDR3, taken from reference TRBV19 and TRBJ1-2): DGGITQSPKYLFRKEGQNVTLSCEQNLNHDAMYWYRQDPGQGLRLIYYSQIVNDFQKGDIAEGYSVSREKKESFPLTVTSAQKNPTAFYLCASSTTGQGRRYTFGSGTRLTVV.

The gene calls are TRBV7-9 and TRBJ2-1; 12 nucleotides align to TRBD2. CDR1 SEHNR and CDR2 FQNEAQ come from the germline V gene (reference sequence). The V gene end was trimmed by 1 base and the J gene end by 3 bases; junction bases not matched to a gene: 1. This CDR3 is 16 amino acids long. CDR3 nucleotide sequence: TGTGCCAGCAGCTTAGTACTAGCGGGAGGCTACAATGAGCAGTTCTTC. Its translation is CASSLVLAGGYNEQFF. The full variable domain, its missing parts supplied by reference TRBV7-9 and TRBJ2-1, is DTGVSQNPRHKITKRGQNVTFRCDPISEHNRLYWYRQTLGQGPEFLTYFQNEAQLEKSRLLSDRFSAERPKGSFSTLEIQRTEQGDSAMYLCASSLVLAGGYNEQFFGPGTRLTVL.

This sequence joins TRBV10-3 and TRBJ2-3; 8 bases fit TRBD2. This CDR3 has 14 residues. V was pared by 10 bases and J by 2 bases, with 8 bases of the junction left unmatched. In germline, CDR1 is ENHRY, CDR2 SYGVKD. The CDR3 sequence is CASQRGQNTDTQYF. The CDR3 DNA reads TGTGCCAGCCAGCGGGGGCAAAACACAGATACGCAGTATTTT.

This clone showed up just once. This chain joins TRBV9 and TRBJ2-5; perhaps TRBD1 as D (6 bases). V was shortened by 0 bases and J by 0 bases, with 15 bases between the two germline ends. Germline assignment: CDR1 SGDLS and CDR2 YYNGEE. The CDR3 is 17 amino acids. The DNA of the CDR3 is TGTGCCAGCAGCGTAGCTCCCACAGGGATGTACCAAGAGACCCAGTACTTC. It encodes CASSVAPTGMYQETQYF.

The J gene is TRBJ2-7, the V gene TRBV7-9; 7 bases are a match to TRBD2. The CDR3 sequence is 15 residues long. V was pared by 1 base and J by 3 bases, with 6 bases of the junction left unmatched. CDR1 is SEHNR and CDR2 is FQNEAQ in the germline V gene (reference sequence). CDR3 residues: CASSLGQGGNYEQYF. CDR3 nucleotide sequence: TGTGCCAGCAGCTTAGGGCAGGGAGGGAACTACGAGCAGTACTTC.

CDR3 amino acids: CASSPGLAGGYEQFF. The CDR3 region has the DNA TGTGCCAGCAGCCCCGGACTAGCGGGAGGGTATGAGCAGTTCTTC. The chain uses TRBV7-9 and TRBJ2-1; 15 bases align to TRBD2. CDR3 length: 15 residues. J was trimmed by 8 bases and V by 5 bases; bases with no gene match: 4. Germline V gives CDR1 SEHNR, CDR2 FQNEAQ (reference sequence).

The V gene is TRBV28, the J gene TRBJ1-2; D gene unclear. V was pared by 4 bases and J by 1 base, with 16 bases between. The CDR3 covers 16 residues. The germline V gene encodes CDR1 MDHEN and CDR2 SYDVKM. DNA for the CDR3: TGTGCCAGCAGTTCGTTCGGTAACGGGAATAACTATGGCTACACCTTC. It yields the protein CASSSFGNGNNYGYTF.

In its sample, this clone was seen a few times. The rearrangement links TRBV30 to TRBJ1-5; the D gene is possibly TRBD1 (6 bases). V was shortened by 3 bases and J by 7 bases, with 16 bases between the two germline ends. The CDR3 sequence is 14 residues long. Germline V CDR1 and CDR2: GTSNPN, SVGIG (reference sequence). Here the CDR3 reads CAWSRDTQGQPQHF. The CDR3 DNA sequence: TGTGCCTGGAGCCGGGACACCCAAGGCCAGCCCCAGCATTTT.

V gene TRBV30 combines with J gene TRBJ1-5; 9 bases map to TRBD1. From germline, CDR1 is GTSNPN and CDR2 SVGIG (reference sequence). V lost 5 bases to trimming and J lost 4 bases; unmatched junction nucleotides: 3. The CDR3 contains 13 residues. The CDR3 region has the DNA TGTGCCTGGGAGACAGGGGGGAATCAGCCCCAGCATTTT. Translating it yields CAWETGGNQPQHF.

The gene calls are TRBV7-2 and TRBJ1-4; D remains unclear. V was shortened by 1 base and J by 0 bases, with 6 bases between the two germline ends. The CDR3 is 15 residues long. Germline assignment: CDR1 SGHTA and CDR2 FQGNSA. Here the CDR3 DNA reads TGTGCCAGCAGCTTAGTACCAGCAACTAATGAAAAACTGTTTTTT. It specifies CASSLVPATNEKLFF.

The rearrangement joins TRBV18 to TRBJ2-3; the match to TRBD2 covers 8 bases. Germline CDR1 is KGHSH and CDR2 is LQKENI. The V and J ends lost 3 bases and 0 bases, in that order; junction bases with no gene match: 2. The CDR3 totals 15 residues. The CDR3 nucleotides read TGTGCCAGCTCACCGGCTAGCGGGAGCACAGATACGCAGTATTTT. This sequence encodes CASSPASGSTDTQYF.

V gene TRBV6-5 combines with J gene TRBJ2-7; possible D gene TRBD2, 5 bases. The CDR3 extends over 15 amino acids. V was pared by 5 bases and J by 0 bases, with 14 bases between. CDR1 MNHEY and CDR2 SVGAGI come from the germline V gene. The CDR3 loop is CASSQRESVSYEQYF. The CDR3, as DNA: TGTGCCAGCAGTCAGAGGGAGTCCGTCTCCTACGAGCAGTACTTC.

The chain employs TRBV7-2 and TRBJ1-5; D might be TRBD1 (5 bases). In germline, CDR1 is SGHTA, CDR2 FQGNSA. The CDR3 runs 15 residues. Between the trimmed V and J ends, which lost 2 bases and 0 bases, there was a span of 8 bases. DNA for the CDR3: TGTGCCAGCAGCTTAAGACAGCATAGCAATCAGCCCCAGCATTTT. It yields the protein CASSLRQHSNQPQHF.

The CDR3 DNA sequence: TGTGCCAGCAGCTTCAGGACAGGGGCTAGTACTGAAGCTTTCTTT. Its protein product is CASSFRTGASTEAFF. The J gene is TRBJ1-1, the V gene TRBV7-8; 9 positions match TRBD1. Unmatched junction bases numbered 7, after V lost 3 bases and J lost 5 bases. The CDR3 length is 15 residues. Germline CDR1 is SGHVS and CDR2 is FQNEAQ.

DNA of the CDR3: TGTGCCAGCAGCCCGACGAGGGACAGGCCCTACGAGCAGTACTTC. Its protein product is CASSPTRDRPYEQYF. The chain joins TRBV7-6 to TRBJ2-7; 8 bases map to TRBD1. CDR3 length equals 15 residues. The V segment lost 5 bases and the J segment 2 bases; nucleotides outside the gene matches: 8. The germline CDR1 and CDR2 sequences are SGHVS and FNYEAQ.

The chain joins TRBV7-9 to TRBJ1-4; 8 positions agree with TRBD1. V was clipped by 1 base and J by 4 bases; unmatched bases: 2. This CDR3 has 15 residues. Germline assignment: CDR1 SEHNR and CDR2 FQNEAQ (reference sequence). The CDR3 protein is CASSLGQGFNEKLFF. CDR3 DNA sequence: TGTGCCAGCAGCTTAGGACAGGGGTTTAATGAAAAACTGTTTTTT.

The J gene is TRBJ2-2, the V gene TRBV9; 9 nucleotides line up with TRBD1. The junction had 9 bases not matched to a gene; V was cut back by 3 bases and J by 9 bases. Germline V CDR1 and CDR2: SGDLS, YYNGEE. The CDR3 runs to 15 residues. CDR3 sequence: CASSGGQGPSWELFF. CDR3 nucleotide sequence: TGTGCCAGCAGCGGGGGACAGGGCCCTTCTTGGGAGCTGTTTTTT.

The rearrangement links TRBV7-3 to TRBJ2-2; possibly TRBD2 for D (5 bases). Germline loops: CDR1 SGHTA, CDR2 FQGTGA. The CDR3 is made up of 15 amino acids. V was pared by 5 bases and J by 1 base, with 11 bases between. Here the CDR3 DNA reads TGTGCCAGCAGCCTTTCCGGGATGAACACCGGGGAGCTGTTTTTT. It specifies CASSLSGMNTGELFF. Drawing the rest from reference TRBV7-3 and TRBJ2-2, the complete variable domain is GAGVSQTPSNKVTEKGKYVELRCDPISGHTALYWYRQSLGQGPEFLIYFQGTGAADDSGLPNDRFFAVRPEGSVSTLKIQRTERGDSAVYLCASSLSGMNTGELFFGEGSRLTVL.

This clone has a handful of counts. The V and J genes are TRBV2 and TRBJ2-3, with a tentative D call TRBD2 (6 bases). Trimming pared 9 bases from V and 3 bases from J, leaving 16 bases between. The V gene's germline CDR1 is SNHLY and CDR2 FYNNEI. The CDR3 totals 14 residues. This CDR3 is CASLRAEGTDTQYF. Written as DNA, the CDR3 is TGTGCCAGTTTACGGGCGGAGGGAACAGATACGCAGTATTTT. Drawing the rest from reference TRBV2 and TRBJ2-3, the complete variable domain is EPEVTQTPSHQVTQMGQEVILRCVPISNHLYFYWYRQILGQKVEFLVSFYNNEISEKSEIFDDQFSVERPDGSNFTLKIRSTKLEDSAMYFCASLRAEGTDTQYFGPGTRLTVL.

In DNA form, the CDR3 reads TGTGCCAGCAGCTCGCCGGACGGGGACGAGCAGTACTTC. This gives the protein CASSSPDGDEQYF. This chain connects TRBV7-8 to TRBJ2-7, with a possible D match to TRBD2 (5 bases). This CDR3 has 13 residues. The germline CDR1 and CDR2 sequences are SGHVS and FQNEAQ. Trimming removed 4 bases from V and 5 bases from J, with 12 bases in between.

This sequence joins TRBV5-6 and TRBJ2-5; 10 nucleotides agree with TRBD1. The CDR3 runs to 16 residues. The germline CDR1 and CDR2 sequences are SGHDT and YYEEEE. The trim removed 5 bases at V and 0 bases at J, leaving 7 bases unmatched. The CDR3 DNA is TGTGCCAGCAGTCGACCGGGACAGGGGCACCAAGAGACCCAGTACTTC. Its translation: CASSRPGQGHQETQYF.